This T cell receptor (beta chain) was captured by sequencing in a study of cytomegalovirus exposure and HLA in healthy donors. V trimming: 4 bases; J trimming: 2 bases; junction bases outside the gene matches: 6. This CDR3 is built from 16 residues. Germline CDR1 and CDR2: SGDLS and YYNGEE. Both 60 Vbeta primers and 13 Jbeta primers went into the PCR. TCRdb's copy holds only in-frame clones and misses some; the assay was immunoSEQ multiplex PCR. The sample carries some 160,000 clones, around 75% recorded once. The sequence derives from a man aged 60 to 75 in good health and CMV-seronegative. The V and J genes are TRBV9 and TRBJ2-6; 7 positions match TRBD1. Source material: PBMCs. The CDR3, as DNA: TGTGCCAGCAGCACACAGGGGTCCCCTGGGGCCAACGTCCTGACTTTC. Its translation is CASSTQGSPGANVLTF.